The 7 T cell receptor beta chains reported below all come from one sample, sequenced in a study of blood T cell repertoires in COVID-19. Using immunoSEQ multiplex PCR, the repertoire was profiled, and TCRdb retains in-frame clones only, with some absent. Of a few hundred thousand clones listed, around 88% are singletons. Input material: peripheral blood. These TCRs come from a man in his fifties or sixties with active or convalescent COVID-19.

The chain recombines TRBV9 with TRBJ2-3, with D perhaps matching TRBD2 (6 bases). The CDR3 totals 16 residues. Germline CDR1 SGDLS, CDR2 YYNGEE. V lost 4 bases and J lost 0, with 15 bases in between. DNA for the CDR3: TGTGCCAGCAGCCCTGGGGGGACTCCTAGCACAGATACGCAGTATTTT. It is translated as CASSPGGTPSTDTQYF.

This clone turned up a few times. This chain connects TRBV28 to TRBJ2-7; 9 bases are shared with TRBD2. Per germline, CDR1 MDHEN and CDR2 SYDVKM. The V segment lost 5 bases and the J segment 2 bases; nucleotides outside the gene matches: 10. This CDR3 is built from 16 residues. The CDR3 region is CASSTSGPSGTYEQYF. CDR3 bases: TGTGCCAGCAGTACCAGCGGGCCTAGCGGGACCTACGAGCAGTACTTC.

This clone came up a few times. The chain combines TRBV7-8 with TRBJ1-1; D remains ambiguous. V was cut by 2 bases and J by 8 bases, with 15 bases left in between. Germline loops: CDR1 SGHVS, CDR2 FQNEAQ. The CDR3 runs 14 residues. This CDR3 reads CASSLSRRFEEAFF. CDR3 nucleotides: TGTGCCAGCAGCTTATCCCGCAGGTTTGAGGAAGCTTTCTTT.

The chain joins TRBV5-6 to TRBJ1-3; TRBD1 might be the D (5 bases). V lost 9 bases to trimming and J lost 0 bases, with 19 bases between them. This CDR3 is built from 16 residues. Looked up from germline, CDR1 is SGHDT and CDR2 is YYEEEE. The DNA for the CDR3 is TGTGCCACCCAACCAGCAGGGCCTACCTCTGGAAACACCATATATTTT. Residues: CATQPAGPTSGNTIYF.

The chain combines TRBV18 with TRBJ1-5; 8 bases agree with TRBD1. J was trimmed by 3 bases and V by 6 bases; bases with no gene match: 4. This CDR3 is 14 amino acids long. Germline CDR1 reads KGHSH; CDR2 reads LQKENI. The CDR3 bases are TGTGCCAGCTCCCGGACAGGGCTCAATCAGCCCCAGCATTTT. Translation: CASSRTGLNQPQHF.

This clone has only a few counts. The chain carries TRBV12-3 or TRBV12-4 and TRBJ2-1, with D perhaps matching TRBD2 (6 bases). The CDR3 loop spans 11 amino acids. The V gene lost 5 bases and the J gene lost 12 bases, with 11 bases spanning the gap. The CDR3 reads CASSDGGGQFF. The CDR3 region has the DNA TGTGCCAGCAGTGACGGGGGTGGGCAGTTCTTC.

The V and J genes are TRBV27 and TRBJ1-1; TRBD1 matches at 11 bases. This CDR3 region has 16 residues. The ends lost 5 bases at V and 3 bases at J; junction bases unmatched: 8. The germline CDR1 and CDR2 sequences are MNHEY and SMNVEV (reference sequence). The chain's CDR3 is CASSRDRGAQHTEAFF. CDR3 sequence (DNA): TGTGCCAGCAGTCGGGACAGGGGGGCCCAGCACACTGAAGCTTTCTTT.